The rows below give T cell receptor beta chains drawn from one sample of a study of T cell responses to AZD1222 COVID-19 vaccine. Repertoires were generated with immunoSEQ multiplex PCR, while TCRdb's copy carries only in-frame clones and drops some. The table includes 120,000 or so clones, about 91% detected once. Here the sequenced sample was peripheral blood, taken on day 0 of AZD1222 vaccination. All receptors come from an adult in good health. The CDR3 runs from the conserved cysteine through the conserved F or W. Fields, in order: clone size, J gene, D gene, V gene, CDR3 protein, CDR3 DNA. D genes are given only for firm matches. Size tells how often a clone was seen (once, few, many) or the class of an expanded clone, and some rows leave it out.

size: NA; J: TRBJ1-2; D: NA; V: TRBV30; CDR3: CAWSEAGVGGYTF; DNA: TGTGCCTGGAGTGAGGCAGGCGTAGGTGGCTACACCTTC
size: once; J: TRBJ2-3; D: NA; V: TRBV27; CDR3: CASSLFSLHTDTQYF; DNA: TGTGCCAGCAGTTTATTTAGCCTACACACAGATACGCAGTATTTT
size: NA; J: TRBJ1-4; D: TRBD1; V: TRBV11-1; CDR3: CASSLFEGAGYEKLFF; DNA: TGTGCCAGCAGCTTATTTGAGGGGGCAGGCTATGAAAAACTGTTTTTT
size: NA; J: TRBJ2-6; D: NA; V: TRBV30; CDR3: CAWQGSGANVLTF; DNA: TGTGCCTGGCAGGGGTCTGGGGCCAACGTCCTGACTTTC
size: NA; J: TRBJ2-1; D: NA; V: TRBV4-3; CDR3: CASSPRDSNSYNEQFF; DNA: TGCGCCAGCAGCCCCAGGGACTCCAACTCCTACAATGAGCAGTTCTTC
size: NA; J: TRBJ1-1; D: NA; V: TRBV25-1; CDR3: CASSGGGLTEAFF; DNA: TGTGCCAGCAGTGGGGGGGGGCTGACTGAAGCTTTCTTT
size: NA; J: TRBJ2-3; D: TRBD1; V: TRBV11-3; CDR3: CASSSPGQGTDTQYF; DNA: TGTGCCAGCAGCTCGCCGGGACAGGGCACAGATACGCAGTATTTT
size: NA; J: TRBJ1-1; D: NA; V: TRBV27; CDR3: CASSGQMNTEAFF; DNA: TGTGCCAGCAGCGGACAGATGAACACTGAAGCTTTCTTT
size: NA; J: TRBJ1-2; D: NA; V: TRBV10-3; CDR3: CAISAQTGDYGYTF; DNA: TGTGCCATCAGTGCGCAGACAGGCGACTATGGCTACACCTTC
size: NA; J: TRBJ2-1; D: NA; V: TRBV2; CDR3: CASTPPGTFYNEQFF; DNA: TGTGCCAGCACCCCTCCCGGTACTTTCTACAATGAGCAGTTCTTC
size: NA; J: TRBJ1-1; D: NA; V: TRBV11-3; CDR3: CASSKSFEFTEAFF; DNA: TGTGCCAGCAGCAAGAGCTTCGAATTCACTGAAGCTTTCTTT
size: NA; J: TRBJ1-6; D: NA; V: TRBV10-2; CDR3: CASTSGGDNSPLHF; DNA: TGCGCCAGCACCTCTGGTGGAGATAATTCACCCCTCCACTTT
size: NA; J: TRBJ1-6; D: NA; V: TRBV7-9; CDR3: CASDGVTNSPLHF; DNA: TGTGCCAGCGACGGAGTCACTAATTCACCCCTCCACTTT
size: NA; J: TRBJ1-2; D: NA; V: TRBV3-1/TRBV3-2; CDR3: CASSPTDLAVSYTF; DNA: TGTGCCAGCAGCCCTACCGACTTAGCAGTCAGCTACACCTTC
size: NA; J: TRBJ2-3; D: NA; V: TRBV2; CDR3: CASSVRLMTSTDTQYF; DNA: TGTGCCAGCAGTGTCCGCCTGATGACTAGCACAGATACGCAGTATTTT
size: NA; J: TRBJ1-4; D: NA; V: TRBV7-9; CDR3: CASSPEGRANEKLFF; DNA: TGTGCCAGCAGCCCAGAGGGACGGGCTAATGAAAAACTGTTTTTT
size: few; J: TRBJ1-6; D: TRBD1; V: TRBV6-2/TRBV6-3; CDR3: CASSYAGQGNNSPLHF; DNA: TGTGCCAGCAGTTACGCCGGACAGGGGAATAATTCACCCCTCCACTTT
size: NA; J: TRBJ2-7; D: TRBD1; V: TRBV18; CDR3: CASSRLRDSTYEQYF; DNA: TGTGCCAGCTCACGACTCCGGGACAGCACCTACGAGCAGTACTTC
size: NA; J: TRBJ1-3; D: TRBD1; V: TRBV3-1/TRBV3-2; CDR3: CASSQEGQGIGNTIYF; DNA: TGTGCCAGCAGCCAGGAGGGACAGGGAATAGGGAACACCATATATTTT
size: NA; J: TRBJ2-2; D: TRBD2; V: TRBV7-3; CDR3: CASSLSSRGDTGELFF; DNA: TGTGCCAGCAGCTTAAGTTCGCGGGGGGACACCGGGGAGCTGTTTTTT
size: NA; J: TRBJ1-2; D: NA; V: TRBV7-3; CDR3: CASSPSGTSYGYTF; DNA: TGTGCCAGCAGCCCGTCAGGGACATCCTATGGCTACACCTTC
size: NA; J: TRBJ2-2; D: TRBD2; V: TRBV6-2/TRBV6-3; CDR3: CASSYSFSGSAGELFF; DNA: TGTGCCAGCAGTTACTCATTTAGCGGGAGTGCCGGGGAGCTGTTTTTT
size: once; J: TRBJ1-1; D: NA; V: TRBV6-5; CDR3: CASSYSGGSGTEAFF; DNA: TGTGCCAGCAGTTACTCGGGGGGGTCGGGGACTGAAGCTTTCTTT
size: NA; J: TRBJ1-5; D: NA; V: TRBV6-5; CDR3: CASSFRDSVSNQPQHF; DNA: TGTGCCAGCAGTTTTAGGGACTCAGTAAGCAATCAGCCCCAGCATTTT
size: NA; J: TRBJ1-6; D: NA; V: TRBV7-9; CDR3: CASSPPGSSYNSPLHF; DNA: TGTGCCAGCAGCCCGCCGGGGAGCTCCTATAATTCACCCCTCCACTTT
size: NA; J: TRBJ2-1; D: TRBD1; V: TRBV12-5; CDR3: CASLDRGTYNEQFF; DNA: TGTGCTAGTTTGGACAGGGGGACCTACAATGAGCAGTTCTTC
size: once; J: TRBJ2-1; D: NA; V: TRBV27; CDR3: CASSLSRGGNEQFF; DNA: TGTGCCAGCAGTTTATCGAGGGGCGGCAATGAGCAGTTCTTC
size: NA; J: TRBJ1-1; D: NA; V: TRBV27; CDR3: CASSFRGSGSEAFF; DNA: TGTGCCAGCAGTTTTAGGGGATCCGGCAGTGAAGCTTTCTTT
size: once; J: TRBJ2-1; D: NA; V: TRBV7-9; CDR3: CASSFAGVSYNEQFF; DNA: TGTGCCAGCAGCTTTGCAGGGGTCTCCTACAATGAGCAGTTCTTC
size: NA; J: TRBJ2-5; D: NA; V: TRBV18; CDR3: CASSPPRQAHETQYF; DNA: TGTGCCAGCTCACCACCGAGGCAGGCGCATGAGACCCAGTACTTC
size: NA; J: TRBJ2-1; D: TRBD1; V: TRBV6-2/TRBV6-3; CDR3: CASSSRDRGLGEQFF; DNA: TGTGCCAGCAGCTCCCGGGACAGGGGGTTGGGTGAGCAGTTCTTC
size: NA; J: TRBJ1-5; D: NA; V: TRBV29-1; CDR3: CSVLDEGQPQHF; DNA: TGCAGCGTTTTAGACGAAGGTCAGCCCCAGCATTTT
size: NA; J: TRBJ1-5; D: NA; V: TRBV27; CDR3: CASSPLTGLGDQPQHF; DNA: TGTGCCAGCAGTCCATTGACAGGCCTCGGCGATCAGCCCCAGCATTTT
size: once; J: TRBJ1-2; D: NA; V: TRBV5-5; CDR3: CASSLQGDYGYTF; DNA: TGTGCCAGCAGCTTGCAGGGAGACTATGGCTACACCTTC
size: NA; J: TRBJ2-4; D: TRBD2; V: TRBV24-1; CDR3: CATFRLAGCYILAKNIQYF; DNA: TGTGCCACCTTTCGTCTAGCGGGTTGCTATATACTAGCCAAAAACATTCAGTACTTC
size: NA; J: TRBJ1-6; D: NA; V: TRBV6-5; CDR3: CASSSPHNSPLHF; DNA: TGTGCCAGCAGTTCCCCCCATAATTCACCCCTCCACTTT
size: NA; J: TRBJ1-1; D: NA; V: TRBV18; CDR3: CASSPDTGNTEAFF; DNA: TGTGCCAGCTCGCCTGATACAGGGAACACTGAAGCTTTCTTT
size: NA; J: TRBJ1-2; D: NA; V: TRBV11-1; CDR3: CASSFRADYGYTF; DNA: TGTGCCAGCAGTTTCAGGGCGGACTATGGCTACACCTTC
size: NA; J: TRBJ1-1; D: NA; V: TRBV3-1/TRBV3-2; CDR3: CASSQTPANTEAFF; DNA: TGTGCCAGCAGCCAAACCCCGGCCAACACTGAAGCTTTCTTT
size: NA; J: TRBJ2-7; D: NA; V: TRBV5-4; CDR3: CASSSVNRGGPGDEQYF; DNA: TGTGCCAGCAGCTCGGTTAATAGGGGGGGGCCTGGGGACGAGCAGTACTTC
size: few; J: TRBJ1-2; D: TRBD1; V: TRBV10-3; CDR3: CAIRLTGGDGYTF; DNA: TGTGCCATCAGATTAACAGGGGGCGATGGCTACACCTTC
size: NA; J: TRBJ1-4; D: NA; V: TRBV6-5; CDR3: CASSGSDEKLFF; DNA: TGTGCCAGCTCGGGGTCTGATGAAAAACTGTTTTTT
size: NA; J: TRBJ1-6; D: TRBD1; V: TRBV12-5; CDR3: CASGQGYSPLHF; DNA: TGTGCTAGTGGACAGGGGTACTCACCCCTCCACTTT